A selection of T cell receptor beta chains follows, all from one sample in a study of human T cells and chemical hapten exposure. MiXCR, run by TCRdb on the RACE reads, gives a single entry per CDR3 protein. This sample has around 80,000 distinct CDR3 sequences, with 8.6% found just once. Sequenced material: whole blood. The receptors were sampled from a male donor in good health. Some clones in this sample may be carry-over from other donors' samples. Both conserved end residues are part of each CDR3. Fields, in order: J gene, V gene, D gene, clone size, CDR3 protein, CDR3 DNA. The D gene is left open where the match is weak. The listing skips clone size in some rows; elsewhere it reads once, few, many or a size class.

>TRBJ1-1|TRBV2|NA|many
CASSEQGLSNTEAFF
TGTGCCAGCAGTGAACAGGGACTCTCGAACACTGAAGCTTTCTTT
>TRBJ2-6|TRBV12-3/TRBV12-4|NA|many
CASSDFSGANVLTF
TGTGCCAGCAGCGATTTCTCTGGGGCCAACGTCCTGACTTTC
>TRBJ2-5|TRBV6-1|NA|NA
CAGLVEETQYF
TGTGCCGGCCTTGTCGAAGAGACCCAGTACTTC
>TRBJ1-5|TRBV6-2/TRBV6-3|TRBD1|many
CASMPRTQGAGNQPQHF
TGTGCCAGCATGCCTCGTACACAGGGGGCGGGCAATCAGCCCCAGCATTTT
>TRBJ2-5|TRBV5-1|NA|NA
CASSTHQETQYF
TGCGCCAGCAGCACTCACCAAGAGACCCAGTACTTC
>TRBJ1-3|TRBV20-1|NA|NA
CSADHKTPGNTIYF
TGCAGTGCTGATCACAAAACCCCTGGAAACACCATATATTTT
>TRBJ1-1|TRBV2|NA|few
CASRETAADTEAFF
TGTGCCAGCAGGGAAACAGCTGCCGACACTGAAGCTTTCTTT
>TRBJ1-1|TRBV9|NA|few
CASSVEAYLPTEAFF
TGTGCCAGCAGCGTAGAGGCCTATCTCCCCACCGAAGCTTTCTTT
>TRBJ2-1|TRBV10-2|NA|few
CASRPSVTYNEQFF
TGCGCCAGCAGACCGAGCGTTACCTACAATGAGCAGTTCTTC
>TRBJ1-2|TRBV6-6|NA|NA
CASTTQGSYGYTF
TGTGCCAGCACCACCCAGGGTAGCTATGGCTACACCTTC
>TRBJ2-1|TRBV12-3/TRBV12-4|TRBD2|many
CASRYRDSRGGQFF
TGTGCCAGCAGATACCGGGACTCCCGGGGGGGGCAGTTCTTC
>TRBJ2-1|TRBV6-1|NA|many
CASSEAGGSYNEQFF
TGTGCCAGCAGTGAAGCGGGGGGCTCCTACAATGAGCAGTTCTTC
>TRBJ2-5|TRBV5-1|NA|few
CASSEPMRDPQETQYF
TGCGCCAGCAGCGAGCCGATGCGGGACCCCCAAGAGACCCAGTACTTC
>TRBJ2-7|TRBV7-2|NA|few
CASSSQGAYEQYF
TGTGCCAGCAGCTCTCAGGGAGCCTACGAGCAGTACTTC
>TRBJ2-2|TRBV9|NA|many
CASSAGGTANTGELFF
TGTGCCAGCAGCGCCGGGGGGACAGCCAACACCGGGGAGCTGTTTTTT
>TRBJ1-4|TRBV4-1|NA|many
CASSQDRAGNGKLFF
TGCGCCAGCAGCCAAGATCGAGCGGGTAATGGAAAACTGTTTTTT
>TRBJ2-2|TRBV10-3|TRBD1|NA
CAISDDRGLGGELFF
TGTGCCATCAGTGATGACAGGGGGCTCGGCGGGGAGCTGTTTTTT
>TRBJ2-6|TRBV5-4|TRBD1|NA
CASSVTGTGANVLTF
TGTGCCAGCAGCGTGACAGGGACCGGGGCCAACGTCCTGACTTTC
>TRBJ2-3|TRBV5-4|TRBD2|few
CASNPKSSGGTTDTQYF
TGTGCCAGCAACCCCAAGAGTAGCGGGGGGACCACAGATACGCAGTATTTT
>TRBJ1-5|TRBV7-2|NA|NA
CASSVRGNQPQHF
TGTGCCAGCAGCGTCAGGGGCAATCAGCCCCAGCATTTT
>TRBJ2-5|TRBV5-4|NA|few
CASSLETNLQETQYF
TGTGCCAGCAGCTTGGAGACTAACCTACAAGAGACCCAGTACTTC
>TRBJ2-7|TRBV30|NA|few
CAWSSSTWDPRYEQYF
TGTGCCTGGAGTAGTTCGACTTGGGACCCGAGATACGAGCAGTACTTC
>TRBJ1-1|TRBV12-3/TRBV12-4|NA|many
CASSFVVKNTEAFF
TGTGCCAGCAGTTTCGTGGTCAAGAACACTGAAGCTTTCTTT